Shown below are 3 T cell receptor beta chains from a single sample sequenced in a study of PD-1 blockade in classical Hodgkin lymphoma (dated by TCRdb to the early 2020s). Receptor libraries were prepared by the immunoSEQ multiplex PCR assay. What TCRdb holds here is the immuneACCESS table cut down to in-frame rearrangements. Part of the clones is not present; checked against another copy, under half of the missing clones reflect an unresolved V gene, and the others are unexplained. The sample table contains more than 90,000 clones; only one count was recorded for 81% of them. The ten largest clonotypes hold under 20% of the sample. What the time point label conveys for this sample: cycle 2 day 1 (C2D1) of nivolumab. All trial patients had relapsed after autologous stem cell transplantation, with cohorts A, B and C differing in prior brentuximab vedotin exposure. Specimen: peripheral blood mononuclear cells (PBMCs), collected before the second cycle of nivolumab. These receptors all stem from a human donor with classical Hodgkin lymphoma.

This clone was seen a few times. This rearrangement joins TRBV6-1 to TRBJ2-2, with D perhaps TRBD1 or TRBD2 (6 bases each). Trimming stripped 6 bases from V and 4 bases from J, with 15 bases between. This CDR3 has 15 residues. Germline CDR1 reads MNHNS; CDR2 reads SASEGT. Here the CDR3 reads CASRLGGTSTGELFF. CDR3 in DNA: TGTGCCAGCAGACTAGGGGGGACTTCCACCGGGGAGCTGTTTTTT.

This sequence joins TRBV9 and TRBJ2-7, with unresolved D. This CDR3 spans 14 amino acids. Germline V lookup: CDR1 SGDLS, CDR2 YYNGEE. Trimming shortened V by 0 bases and J by 0 bases, and 7 bases separated the two germline ends. The CDR3 is CASSVGGDSYEQYF. Here the CDR3 DNA reads TGTGCCAGCAGCGTAGGCGGAGACTCCTACGAGCAGTACTTC.

The chain carries TRBV11-2 and TRBJ2-1; 7 bases map to TRBD2. The CDR3 is 14 residues long. V gave up 5 bases and J gave up 6 bases; unmatched junction bases: 7. The germline CDR1 and CDR2 sequences are SGHAT and FQNNGV. Written as DNA, the CDR3 is TGTGCCAGCAGCCCCCGGCCGGGAGGCAATGAGCAGTTCTTC. Amino acids: CASSPRPGGNEQFF.